This T cell receptor (beta chain) was identified in a study of cytomegalovirus exposure and HLA in healthy donors. Trimming cost V 0 bases and J 7 bases, with 16 bases left between them. The CDR3 consists of 16 residues. Germline CDR1 reads SGHTA; CDR2 reads FQGTGA. Data came from immunoSEQ multiplex PCR; TCRdb stores just in-frame clones and leaves some out. This table has around 260,000 clones, about 90% appearing once. The study's findings and limits: Three CMV-associated chains proved CMV antigen-specific in vitro. That first-cohort TCR clusters tended to co-occur in the 95 to 150 validation repertoires was found in a later analysis. According to reports, the classifier identified cytomegalovirus status with high specificity and sensitivity.

The sample holds one count of this clone. The antigen is unknown. Sequenced sample: PBMCs. The V and J genes are TRBV7-3 and TRBJ2-1, with D unresolved. This receptor was identified in a woman in her twenties or thirties in good health and CMV-seronegative. The DNA of the CDR3 is TGTGCCAGCAGCTTAACTGCTGCCCCCCTTGATAATGAGCAGTTCTTC. This encodes CASSLTAAPLDNEQFF.